The 18 T cell receptor beta chains below all came from one sample that was sequenced in a study of shared clonotypes between healthy human individuals. Profiled with immunoSEQ multiplex PCR; TCRdb holds only in-frame clones, not every one. The sample includes around 1.4 million clones, approximately 98.5% of them seen just once. Sequencing input: naive CD4+ T cells sorted from blood. This sample's subset: CD45RA+ positively selected. These receptor sequences come from a man aged 25 to 45 in good health.

CDR3 loop: CASSLERTPVTGELFF. CDR3 bases: TGTGCCAGCAGCTTAGAGAGGACACCGGTTACCGGGGAGCTGTTTTTT. The chain uses TRBV7-9 and TRBJ2-2, with D possibly being TRBD1 (5 bases). The CDR3 is 16 amino acids. CDR1 SEHNR and CDR2 FQNEAQ come from the germline V gene (reference sequence). The V gene lost 1 base and the J gene lost 5 bases, with 14 bases spanning the gap.

The J gene is TRBJ1-3, the V gene TRBV7-8; D unresolved. This CDR3 has 15 amino acids. Germline values: CDR1 SGHVS, CDR2 FQNEAQ. The V end lost 4 bases, the J end lost 2 bases, and 12 bases lay between the germline ends. Here the CDR3 DNA reads TGTGCCAGCAGCTCCGGCTTTGTGCCTGGAAACACCATATATTTT. It codes for CASSSGFVPGNTIYF.

This chain uses TRBV28 with TRBJ1-5, with unresolved D. The CDR3 covers 12 residues. CDR1 MDHEN and CDR2 SYDVKM come from the germline V gene. V was pared by 5 bases and J by 7 bases, with 9 bases between. The CDR3 bases are TGTGCCAGCAGTAACGATGCGCAGCCCCAGCATTTT. This codes for CASSNDAQPQHF.

The chain recombines TRBV10-2 with TRBJ2-7; D ambiguous. The ends were cut back, 6 bases at V and 8 bases at J, with 14 bases in the middle. Germline V gene sequence: CDR1 WSHSY, CDR2 SAAADI. The CDR3 runs to 12 residues. The CDR3 loop reads CASRSNDGKQYF. CDR3 sequence (DNA): TGCGCCAGCAGGTCAAACGACGGAAAGCAGTACTTC.

This sequence joins TRBV9 and TRBJ2-3, with 7 bases identical to TRBD2. The CDR3 has 18 amino acids. CDR1 and CDR2 from the germline V gene are SGDLS and YYNGEE. Losses at the gene ends were 2 bases for V and 0 bases for J; bases not matched to a gene: 12. The CDR3 bases are TGTGCCAGCAGCGTTCCGAAAGCGGGGATGGGAAGCACAGATACGCAGTATTTT. This encodes CASSVPKAGMGSTDTQYF.

The chain joins TRBV11-3 to TRBJ2-2; D tentatively fits TRBD1 or TRBD2 (5 bases each). Germline values: CDR1 SGHNT, CDR2 YENEEA. This CDR3 spans 16 amino acids. The V end lost 0 bases, the J end lost 3 bases, and 11 bases lay between the germline ends. This CDR3 reads CASSLDGGAHTGELFF. The CDR3 bases are TGTGCCAGCAGCTTAGATGGGGGAGCGCACACCGGGGAGCTGTTTTTT.

This chain connects TRBV29-1 to TRBJ2-1; 7 bases are a match to TRBD2. The CDR3 consists of 14 residues. Germline V gene lookup returns CDR1 SQVTM and CDR2 ANQGSEA. The ends lost 2 bases at V and 7 bases at J; junction bases unmatched: 8. The CDR3 is CSVEMIAGRNEQFF. CDR3 sequence (DNA): TGCAGCGTTGAAATGATAGCGGGTAGAAATGAGCAGTTCTTC.

The gene calls are TRBV7-6 and TRBJ2-7; 8 nucleotides line up with TRBD1. Germline CDR1 is SGHVS and CDR2 is FNYEAQ. With 3 bases clipped from V and 6 bases from J, the junction kept 4 bases outside the gene matches. The CDR3 is made up of 13 amino acids. CDR3 amino acids: CASSFGQGREQYF. The CDR3 DNA sequence: TGTGCCAGCAGCTTTGGACAGGGTCGCGAGCAGTACTTC.

This sequence joins TRBV7-6 and TRBJ1-3, with a weak D call TRBD1 (5 bases). The V gene lost 5 bases and the J gene lost 0 bases, with 11 bases spanning the gap. CDR3 length: 15 residues. Looked up from germline, CDR1 is SGHVS and CDR2 is FNYEAQ. The chain's CDR3 is CASSVGPSSGNTIYF. The CDR3 nucleotides are TGTGCCAGCAGCGTGGGACCGAGCTCTGGAAACACCATATATTTT.

V usage is TRBV10-1 and J usage is TRBJ2-6; no clear D gene. The V gene's germline CDR1 is WNHNN and CDR2 SYGVQD (reference sequence). This CDR3 contains 12 residues. V was shortened by 9 bases and J by 4 bases, with 7 bases between the two germline ends. The CDR3 reads CARSLGANVLTF. CDR3 nucleotides: TGCGCCAGGTCTCTCGGGGCCAACGTCCTGACTTTC.

The V gene is TRBV28, the J gene TRBJ2-4; D unclear. CDR3 size: 13 residues. Germline-derived CDR1 and CDR2 are MDHEN and SYDVKM. Trimming removed 8 bases from V and 0 bases from J, with 8 bases in between. The CDR3 DNA is TGTGCCAGCCCCCAGCTAGCCAAAAACATTCAGTACTTC. It yields the protein CASPQLAKNIQYF. Full variable domain (remainder filled in from reference TRBV28 and TRBJ2-4): DVKVTQSSRYLVKRTGEKVFLECVQDMDHENMFWYRQDPGLGLRLIYFSYDVKMKEKGDIPEGYSVSREKKERFSLILESASTNQTSMYLCASPQLAKNIQYFGAGTRLSVL.

This clone appeared once. This chain links TRBV9 with TRBJ2-1, with TRBD1 matching 7 bases. Germline CDR1 and CDR2: SGDLS and YYNGEE. There are 15 residues in the CDR3. The V and J ends lost 4 bases and 6 bases, in that order; junction bases with no gene match: 10. The DNA for the CDR3 is TGTGCCAGCAGCCCAGACCCGACAGGGAGCAATGAGCAGTTCTTC. It specifies CASSPDPTGSNEQFF.

This sequence joins TRBV5-1 and TRBJ2-1, with a possible D match to TRBD2 (6 bases). Germline values: CDR1 SGHRS, CDR2 YFSETQ. This CDR3 contains 14 residues. Trimming shortened V by 1 base and J by 5 bases, and 10 bases separated the two germline ends. As DNA, the CDR3 is TGCGCCAGCAGCTTGTTGCCTAGCGACAATGAGCAGTTCTTC. This translates into CASSLLPSDNEQFF. Full variable domain (remainder filled in from reference TRBV5-1 and TRBJ2-1): KAGVTQTPRYLIKTRGQQVTLSCSPISGHRSVSWYQQTPGQGLQFLFEYFSETQRNKGNFPGRFSGRQFSNSRSEMNVSTLELGDSALYLCASSLLPSDNEQFFGPGTRLTVL.

The chain couples TRBV5-1 to TRBJ2-5; no reliable D call. V was clipped by 4 bases and J by 5 bases, with 9 bases between them. The germline V gene has CDR1 SGHRS and CDR2 YFSETQ. CDR3 length: 12 residues. CDR3 sequence: CASSPTGETQYF. The DNA of the CDR3 is TGCGCCAGCAGCCCCACCGGGGAGACCCAGTACTTC. Full variable domain (outside the CDR3, taken from reference TRBV5-1 and TRBJ2-5): KAGVTQTPRYLIKTRGQQVTLSCSPISGHRSVSWYQQTPGQGLQFLFEYFSETQRNKGNFPGRFSGRQFSNSRSEMNVSTLELGDSALYLCASSPTGETQYFGPGTRLLVL.

The rearrangement joins TRBV29-1 to TRBJ2-7, with D possibly being TRBD1 or TRBD2 (5 bases each). Trimming shortened V by 6 bases and J by 4 bases, and 13 bases separated the two germline ends. This CDR3 has 12 residues. Germline V lookup: CDR1 SQVTM, CDR2 ANQGSEA. The CDR3: CSVGEGRYEQYF. DNA of the CDR3: TGCAGCGTGGGAGAGGGGCGATACGAGCAGTACTTC.

J is TRBJ1-2 and V is TRBV14; unclear D gene. The germline CDR1 and CDR2 sequences are SGHDN and FVKESK. There are 17 residues in the CDR3. V lost 4 bases and J lost 5, with 23 bases in between. The CDR3 sequence: CASSPFDGSLIGYGYTF. As DNA, the CDR3 is TGTGCCAGCAGCCCGTTCGATGGGAGCCTGATCGGATATGGCTACACCTTC.

This clone was observed a single time. The chain has TRBV19 and TRBJ2-7, with D possibly TRBD2 on 6 matching bases. Germline CDR1 and CDR2: LNHDA and SQIVND (reference sequence). The length of the CDR3 is 14 residues. Trimming took off 3 bases at V and 3 bases at J, with 12 bases between the two ends. The CDR3 spells CASSMKREFYEQYF. The DNA of the CDR3 is TGTGCCAGTAGTATGAAACGGGAGTTCTACGAGCAGTACTTC.

This chain uses TRBV7-8 with TRBJ1-5; no definite D call. Germline CDR1 SGHVS, CDR2 FQNEAQ. CDR3 size: 13 residues. V lost 2 bases and J 4 bases, leaving 6 bases between the germline ends. The CDR3 region is CASSLRGNQPQHF. The CDR3 bases are TGTGCCAGCAGCTTAAGAGGGAATCAGCCCCAGCATTTT.